What follows are 14 T cell receptor beta chains derived from one specimen sequenced in a study of blood T cells in healthy people across ages. The second PCR ran 7 to 11 cycles with a sample-barcoded 5' primer and J-beta primers. TCRdb analysed the 5' RACE reads with MiXCR anew, one entry per CDR3 protein. Found here are approximately 900,000 distinct CDR3 sequences, about 29% of them singletons; the top ten hold roughly a tenth. This sample also appeared in a second study, on T cells of mothers and their children.

The sample comprised blood. All receptors come from a woman aged 40 to 50 in good health.

At least ten counts were recorded for this clonotype. The chain joins TRBV7-6 to TRBJ2-3; D is ambiguous. Looked up from germline, CDR1 is SGHVS and CDR2 is FNYEAQ. V lost 5 bases and J 8 bases, leaving 11 bases between the germline ends. The CDR3 has 12 residues. The CDR3, as DNA: TGTGCCAGCAGCCTCGCTCCCGGTACGCAGTATTTT. Its translation: CASSLAPGTQYF.

In its sample, this clonotype was seen a few times. CDR3 bases: TGCGCCAGCGGCCAAGCTAGCAACCCTAGCACAGATACGCAGTATTTT. As protein: CASGQASNPSTDTQYF. The rearrangement joins TRBV5-1 to TRBJ2-3; a weak D match, TRBD2 (5 bases). Per germline, CDR1 SGHRS and CDR2 YFSETQ. V lost 7 bases to trimming and J lost 0 bases, with 18 bases between them. The CDR3 sequence is 16 residues long.

This clonotype was seen at least ten times. The junction and the germline gene differ at one end; a read error may be behind it. The chain joins TRBV20-1 to TRBJ2-1, with 10 positions matching TRBD2. The germline V gene has CDR1 DFQATT and CDR2 SNEGSKA (reference sequence). The CDR3 consists of 17 residues. CDR3 region: CSARPSGTSVYYNERFF. The CDR3 nucleotides are TGCAGTGCTAGACCCTCCGGGACTAGCGTCTACTACAATGAGCGGTTCTTC.

The chain is built from TRBV7-2 and TRBJ1-4, with a weak D call TRBD1 (5 bases). Per the germline V gene, CDR1 is SGHTA and CDR2 is FQGNSA. The CDR3 covers 15 residues. V lost 5 bases to trimming and J lost 3 bases, with 13 bases between them. The CDR3 nucleotides read TGTGCCAGCAGCCCTCAAACAGGACCTAATGAAAAACTGTTTTTT. This translates into CASSPQTGPNEKLFF.

V usage is TRBV15 and J usage is TRBJ2-2; tentative D call: TRBD1 (6 bases). The germline V gene encodes CDR1 LNHNV and CDR2 YYDKDF (reference sequence). The V and J ends lost 1 base and 5 bases respectively, with 14 bases between them. CDR3 length: 16 amino acids. The CDR3 region is CATSRGQALSTGELFF. The CDR3 DNA is TGTGCCACCAGCAGAGGACAGGCATTATCTACCGGGGAGCTGTTTTTT.

Turning to this clonotype: Given a much more abundant clone one base away, this may be a read error. The chain couples TRBV15 to TRBJ2-1, with TRBD1 matching 8 bases. Germline V CDR1 and CDR2: LNHNV, YYDKDF (reference sequence). The V and J ends lost 1 base and 13 bases, in that order; junction bases with no gene match: 12. The CDR3 extends over 15 amino acids. The CDR3 DNA follows: TGTGCCACCAGCAGAGGAGGGGACAGGAAAGAGACCCAGTTCTTC. Amino acids: CATSRGGDRKETQFF.

Turning to this clonotype: At one end, the junction sequence differs from germline, possibly due to a read error. The chain has TRBV5-6 and TRBJ1-5; D is perhaps TRBD1 (5 bases). Germline CDR1 SGHDT, CDR2 YYEEEE. The CDR3 spans 14 residues. The CDR3 protein is CVSSLGQHYQPQHF. The CDR3 DNA reads as TGTGTCAGCAGCTTGGGGCAGCACTATCAGCCCCAGCATTTT. Variable domain in full (rest from reference TRBV5-6 and TRBJ1-5): DAGVTQSPTHLIKTRGQQVTLRCSPKSGHDTVSWYQQALGQGPQFIFQYYEEEERQRGNFPDRFSGHQFPNYSSELNVNALLLGDSALYLCVSSLGQHYQPQHFGDGTRLSIL.

The V call is TRBV18, the J call TRBJ2-7; 8 positions agree with TRBD1. The J segment lost 6 bases and the V segment lost 2 bases, leaving 6 bases of the junction unmatched. Germline values: CDR1 KGHSH, CDR2 LQKENI. The CDR3 extends over 14 amino acids. In DNA form, the CDR3 reads TGTGCCAGCTCACCAACAGGGGGGTCGGGCGAGCAGTACTTC. Residues: CASSPTGGSGEQYF.

This clonotype was picked up a small number of times. This chain connects TRBV5-5 to TRBJ1-2; D may be TRBD1 (5 bases). The V end was cut by 4 bases, the J end by 4 bases, with 11 bases between. CDR1 SGHKS and CDR2 YYEKEE come from the germline V gene (reference sequence). CDR3 size: 13 residues. The CDR3 loop reads CASSMDTLYGYTF. In nucleotides, the CDR3 is TGTGCCAGCAGCATGGACACACTCTATGGCTACACCTTC.

The V call is TRBV7-4, the J call TRBJ2-5; a possible D gene is TRBD1 (7 bases). The DNA matches TRBJ2-4 better at its end, which makes the J call doubtful. Germline V CDR1 and CDR2: SGHVT, SQSDAQ. This CDR3 spans 16 amino acids. The CDR3 DNA follows: TGTGCCAGCAGCCCCCAGGGGGGTAAAGAGGGAAACATTCAGTACTTC. It translates to CASSPQGGKEGNIQYF.

This clonotype was observed a few times. This sequence joins TRBV9 and TRBJ2-1, with D hard to call. Germline V gene lookup returns CDR1 SGDLS and CDR2 YYNGEE. The V end was cut by 4 bases, the J end by 0 bases, with 11 bases between. There are 15 residues in the CDR3. This chain's CDR3 is CASSSRSSSYNEQFF. The CDR3 bases are TGTGCCAGCAGCTCCCGGTCTAGCTCCTACAATGAGCAGTTCTTC.

The chain joins TRBV4-1 to TRBJ1-2; 9 bases fit TRBD1. J gave up 3 bases and V 0 bases, and 5 bases lay outside the gene matches. Germline V gives CDR1 MGHRA, CDR2 YSYEKL. This CDR3 contains 16 residues. As DNA, the CDR3 is TGCGCCAGCAGCCAAGAGTCGGGACAGGGATACTATGGCTACACCTTC. This encodes CASSQESGQGYYGYTF.

The chain links TRBV29-1 to TRBJ1-1; TRBD1 agrees at 8 bases. The CDR3 runs 13 residues. Germline CDR1 is SQVTM and CDR2 is ANQGSEA. The junction had 11 bases not matched to a gene; V was cut back by 7 bases and J by 7 bases. CDR3 coding DNA: TGCAGCGCTAGGACAGGGCGGGTTAGTGAAGCTTTCTTT. Amino acids: CSARTGRVSEAFF.

The J gene is TRBJ2-3, the V gene TRBV5-1, with D maybe TRBD1 (5 bases). Trimming took off 4 bases at V and 2 bases at J, with 11 bases between the two ends. This CDR3 contains 14 residues. Germline values: CDR1 SGHRS, CDR2 YFSETQ. The DNA of the CDR3 is TGCGCCAGCAGCCTGACAGCTACCACAGATACGCAGTATTTT. Translated, it gives CASSLTATTDTQYF.